One T cell receptor (beta chain) is described in this entry. The data stem from a study of monozygotic twins with inflammatory bowel disease. The CDR3 is 12 amino acids. The germline V gene encodes CDR1 DFQATT and CDR2 SNEGSKA (reference sequence). TCRdb reprocessed the 5' RACE reads and stores each CDR3 protein as one record, lacking DNA. The data include some 170,000 distinct CDR3 sequences; the top ten clones carry less than 8%. The receptor was isolated from a human donor with ulcerative colitis or Crohn's disease, or a healthy co-twin of an affected twin (not recorded which). The rearrangement uses TRBV20-1 and TRBJ2-5; TCRdb's D call, TRBD1, is unchecked because there is no DNA. Sample: blood. The CDR3 is CSAEGEQETQYF.